The clone carrying this T cell receptor beta chain is a singleton in its sample. Under the authors' procedure: Amplification of reference gene primers provided the estimated nucleated cell counts. Produced via immunoSEQ multiplex PCR; TCRdb's table is partial and in-frame only. The V and J calls and clone size are taken from that table; D and trimming were inferred from the DNA. This repertoire shows 100,000 to 150,000 clones, around 70% found once; its top ten account for 4.5% to 6%. These data belong to a study of blood T cell repertoires in COVID-19. Background on the study: Samples representing acute and convalescent COVID-19 were sourced from the United States, Italy and Spain. T cells, B-cell-depleted T cells, or PBMCs supplied cDNA or gDNA.

Germline V gene sequence: CDR1 SGHTA, CDR2 FQGNSA. The CDR3 sequence is 15 residues long. Unmatched junction bases numbered 8, after V lost 8 bases and J lost 0 bases. This chain joins TRBV7-2 and TRBJ2-5, with 8 bases fitting TRBD1. Sequencing was done on a sample of peripheral blood. The receptor was isolated from an elderly man with COVID-19, enrolled during active disease. For the CDR3, the DNA is TGTGCCAGCCAAACGACAGGGGAGTACCAAGAGACCCAGTACTTC. Encoded protein: CASQTTGEYQETQYF.